This passage covers 24 T cell receptor beta chains from one sample sequenced in a study of blood T cell repertoires in COVID-19. Repertoires were generated with immunoSEQ multiplex PCR, while TCRdb's copy carries only in-frame clones and drops some. Of about 270,000 clones in the sample, 88% were seen once. Sequencing input: PBMCs or T cells enriched from blood (not recorded which). The source of these receptors is a woman in her fifties or sixties who had recovered from COVID-19.

The chain is built from TRBV15 and TRBJ1-5; tentatively, D is TRBD1 (6 bases). V lost 8 bases to trimming and J lost 3 bases, with 11 bases between them. Germline values: CDR1 LNHNV, CDR2 YYDKDF (reference sequence). The CDR3 loop spans 13 amino acids. In nucleotides, the CDR3 is TGTGCCACCGGTAGGGACAACAATCAGCCCCAGCATTTT. Translated: CATGRDNNQPQHF. The entire variable domain, with the rest obtained from reference TRBV15 and TRBJ1-5, is as follows: DAMVIQNPRYQVTQFGKPVTLSCSQTLNHNVMYWYQQKSSQAPKLLFHYYDKDFNNEADTPDNFQSRRPNTSFCFLDIRSPGLGDTAMYLCATGRDNNQPQHFGDGTRLSIL.

V gene TRBV5-4 combines with J gene TRBJ1-3; D might be TRBD1 (6 bases). There are 15 residues in the CDR3. From germline, CDR1 is SGHNT and CDR2 YYREEE (reference sequence). V lost 4 bases to trimming and J lost 0 bases, with 11 bases between them. This chain's CDR3 is CASSHRESSGNTIYF. CDR3 nucleotide sequence: TGTGCCAGCAGCCACAGGGAGAGCTCTGGAAACACCATATATTTT.

The chain combines TRBV6-1 with TRBJ2-7; perhaps TRBD2 as D (6 bases). Trimming stripped 3 bases from V and 4 bases from J, with 10 bases between. CDR3 length: 13 amino acids. CDR1 MNHNS and CDR2 SASEGT come from the germline V gene. The CDR3 DNA reads as TGTGCCAGCAGTGACGCAGGGAGGTACGAGCAGTACTTC. This translates into CASSDAGRYEQYF.

This chain connects TRBV3-1 (or the pseudogene TRBV3-2) to TRBJ1-1, with D possibly matching TRBD1 (6 bases). This CDR3 has 15 residues. Germline V gene lookup returns CDR1 LGHDT and CDR2 YNNKEL (reference sequence). Trimming pared 4 bases from V and 5 bases from J, leaving 17 bases between. For the CDR3, the DNA is TGTGCCAGCAGCCCGATTGGCAGGGGCGAGACTGAAGCTTTCTTT. It is translated as CASSPIGRGETEAFF.

The gene calls are TRBV11-2 and TRBJ2-2, with a possible D match to TRBD1 (5 bases). The germline V gene has CDR1 SGHAT and CDR2 FQNNGV. Deletions cut 1 base from V and 5 bases from J, with 20 bases between. The CDR3 is 18 amino acids. DNA for the CDR3: TGTGCCAGCAGCTTAGTTCGGTGGCCGCGGACACTTACCGGGGAGCTGTTTTTT. It specifies CASSLVRWPRTLTGELFF.

The rearrangement joins TRBV4-2 to TRBJ2-7; no firm D call. Germline V gene lookup returns CDR1 LGHNA and CDR2 YNFKEQ. The V end lost 2 bases, the J end lost 0 bases, and 11 bases lay between the germline ends. The CDR3 spans 15 residues. Here the CDR3 DNA reads TGTGCCAGCAGCCAACAATACAGTTCCTCCTACGAGCAGTACTTC. Translation: CASSQQYSSSYEQYF.

The chain couples TRBV2 to TRBJ1-6, with 8 bases aligning to TRBD1. This CDR3 comprises 15 residues. Germline CDR1 reads SNHLY; CDR2 reads FYNNEI. V lost 6 bases, J lost 6 bases, and 7 bases stayed unmatched. DNA of the CDR3: TGTGCCAGCAGAGCGCAGGGGGCAAGTAATTCACCCCTCCACTTT. Translation: CASRAQGASNSPLHF. The full variable domain, with the rest looked up from reference TRBV2 and TRBJ1-6, is EPEVTQTPSHQVTQMGQEVILRCVPISNHLYFYWYRQILGQKVEFLVSFYNNEISEKSEIFDDQFSVERPDGSNFTLKIRSTKLEDSAMYFCASRAQGASNSPLHFGNGTRLTVT.

V is TRBV7-9 and J is TRBJ1-1; a possible D gene is TRBD1 (6 bases). CDR3 length: 15 amino acids. V was pared by 1 base and J by 4 bases, with 13 bases between. Germline CDR1 SEHNR, CDR2 FQNEAQ (reference sequence). CDR3 loop: CASSLGGHGSTEAFF. The CDR3 DNA reads TGTGCCAGCAGCTTAGGGGGGCATGGTAGCACTGAAGCTTTCTTT. Full variable domain (remainder filled in from reference TRBV7-9 and TRBJ1-1): DTGVSQNPRHKITKRGQNVTFRCDPISEHNRLYWYRQTLGQGPEFLTYFQNEAQLEKSRLLSDRFSAERPKGSFSTLEIQRTEQGDSAMYLCASSLGGHGSTEAFFGQGTRLTVV.

This rearrangement joins TRBV7-3 to TRBJ2-3; TRBD1 matches 9 bases. J was trimmed by 3 bases and V by 5 bases; bases with no gene match: 3. Per germline, CDR1 SGHTA and CDR2 FQGTGA. The CDR3 loop spans 14 amino acids. The CDR3 coding sequence is TGTGCCAGCAGCCCGGGACAGGGTACAGATACGCAGTATTTT. It codes for CASSPGQGTDTQYF.

J is TRBJ1-2 and V is TRBV11-2, with D perhaps matching TRBD1 (5 bases). CDR3 length: 12 residues. In germline, CDR1 is SGHAT, CDR2 FQNNGV. Trimming cost V 5 bases and J 7 bases, with 11 bases left between them. The CDR3 is CASSRQGSGYTF. CDR3 bases: TGTGCCAGCAGCAGGCAGGGTAGTGGCTACACCTTC. Full variable domain (remainder filled in from reference TRBV11-2 and TRBJ1-2): EAGVAQSPRYKIIEKRQSVAFWCNPISGHATLYWYQQILGQGPKLLIQFQNNGVVDDSQLPKDRFSAERLKGVDSTLKIQPAKLEDSAVYLCASSRQGSGYTFGSGTRLTVV.

The chain links TRBV11-3 to TRBJ1-4; D not certain. The CDR3 is 14 amino acids. V dropped 4 bases and J dropped 2 bases, with 8 bases sitting between them. Germline assignment: CDR1 SGHNT and CDR2 YENEEA. CDR3 bases: TGTGCCAGCAGCTCTACAGAGACTAATGAAAAACTGTTTTTT. This codes for CASSSTETNEKLFF.

This clone was seen more than once but under ten times. The chain recombines TRBV19 with TRBJ1-5; a possible D gene is TRBD1 (5 bases). With 5 bases removed from V and 3 bases from J, the gap between germline ends came to 14 bases. Germline CDR1 is LNHDA and CDR2 is SQIVND (reference sequence). The CDR3 has 15 residues. Here the CDR3 reads CASSPTGSLNQPQHF. CDR3 sequence (DNA): TGTGCCAGTAGTCCAACAGGATCCCTCAATCAGCCCCAGCATTTT.

This clone turned up a few times. The chain carries TRBV11-2 and TRBJ1-1; no clear D gene. The V gene lost 6 bases and the J gene lost 4 bases, with 12 bases spanning the gap. The CDR3 is 13 residues long. The germline V gene has CDR1 SGHAT and CDR2 FQNNGV. Here the CDR3 reads CASSPGNPTEAFF. CDR3 coding DNA: TGTGCCAGCAGTCCAGGAAACCCCACTGAAGCTTTCTTT.

The chain carries TRBV4-3 and TRBJ1-2, with D tentatively TRBD1 (6 bases). V was trimmed by 4 bases and J by 10 bases, leaving 19 bases between them. From germline, CDR1 is LGHNA and CDR2 YSLEER. The CDR3 covers 14 residues. CDR3 nucleotide sequence: TGCGCCAGCAGCCCAGAAAGGGGGTTGGACACCTACACCTTC. Amino acids: CASSPERGLDTYTF.

V gene TRBV19 combines with J gene TRBJ1-3, with D tentatively TRBD1 (6 bases). CDR1 is LNHDA and CDR2 is SQIVND in the germline V gene (reference sequence). The CDR3 consists of 15 residues. V gave up 7 bases and J gave up 0 bases, with 13 bases separating them. This CDR3 is CASMGAYSSGNTIYF. In DNA, the CDR3 is TGTGCCAGTATGGGGGCTTACTCCTCTGGAAACACCATATATTTT.

This chain links TRBV18 with TRBJ2-1; 7 bases match TRBD2. Germline trimming cut 5 bases from V and 9 bases from J; bases unmatched to any gene: 13. The length of the CDR3 is 15 residues. Germline V gene data show CDR1 as KGHSH and CDR2 as LQKENI. The CDR3 sequence: CASSSLAVSEGEQFF. The CDR3 DNA follows: TGTGCCAGCTCATCGCTAGCGGTATCCGAGGGTGAGCAGTTCTTC. Looking up the rest from reference TRBV18 and TRBJ2-1 gives the full variable domain: NAGVMQNPRHLVRRRGQEARLRCSPMKGHSHVYWYRQLPEEGLKFMVYLQKENIIDESGMPKERFSAEFPKEGPSILRIQQVVRGDSAAYFCASSSLAVSEGEQFFGPGTRLTVL.

The chain uses TRBV5-1 and TRBJ1-6; 9 bases map to TRBD1. Losses at the gene ends were 1 base for V and 10 bases for J; bases not matched to a gene: 6. From germline, CDR1 is SGHRS and CDR2 YFSETQ. The CDR3 is 15 amino acids. In DNA form, the CDR3 reads TGCGCCAGCAGCTTGTCGGGACAGGGTCGGTCACCCCTCCACTTT. Amino acid sequence: CASSLSGQGRSPLHF. Variable domain in full (rest from reference TRBV5-1 and TRBJ1-6): KAGVTQTPRYLIKTRGQQVTLSCSPISGHRSVSWYQQTPGQGLQFLFEYFSETQRNKGNFPGRFSGRQFSNSRSEMNVSTLELGDSALYLCASSLSGQGRSPLHFGNGTRLTVT.

The rearrangement uses TRBV19 and TRBJ1-4, with no clear D. Germline CDR1 reads LNHDA; CDR2 reads SQIVND (reference sequence). The CDR3 totals 11 residues. Deletions cut 3 bases from V and 8 bases from J, with 4 bases between. CDR3 in amino acids: CASSISEKLFF. CDR3 DNA sequence: TGTGCCAGTAGTATTTCAGAAAAACTGTTTTTT.

CDR3 in DNA: TGTGCCAGCTCACCTTGGGCACAGGGGGCTCAGCCCCAGCATTTT. As protein: CASSPWAQGAQPQHF. The rearrangement uses TRBV18 and TRBJ1-5, with 9 bases identical to TRBD1. The CDR3 runs to 15 residues. V shed 3 bases and J 6 bases; nucleotides not matched to a gene: 6. Germline lookup yields CDR1 KGHSH and CDR2 LQKENI.

This clone was found once. The V call is TRBV6-2 or TRBV6-3, the J call TRBJ1-5; 7 bases agree with TRBD1. The V segment lost 5 bases and the J segment 9 bases; nucleotides outside the gene matches: 1. Germline loops: CDR1 MNHEY, CDR2 SVGEGT. The CDR3 runs 11 residues. CDR3 sequence: CASSQGGPQHF. CDR3 DNA sequence: TGTGCCAGCAGTCAGGGGGGGCCCCAGCATTTT.

The chain couples TRBV5-1 to TRBJ2-7; possible D gene TRBD2, 6 bases. Germline CDR1 is SGHRS and CDR2 is YFSETQ. The CDR3 runs to 15 residues. Trimming shortened V by 4 bases and J by 2 bases, and 16 bases separated the two germline ends. The CDR3 loop reads CASSPTGTEPYEQYF. CDR3 sequence (DNA): TGCGCCAGCAGCCCTACCGGGACTGAGCCCTACGAGCAGTACTTC. Using reference TRBV5-1 and TRBJ2-7 for the parts outside the CDR3, the full variable domain is KAGVTQTPRYLIKTRGQQVTLSCSPISGHRSVSWYQQTPGQGLQFLFEYFSETQRNKGNFPGRFSGRQFSNSRSEMNVSTLELGDSALYLCASSPTGTEPYEQYFGPGTRLTVT.

The chain couples TRBV28 to TRBJ2-6, with TRBD2 matching over 11 bases. Trimming took 11 bases from V and 0 from J; bases not matched to a gene: 6. This CDR3 is 16 amino acids long. Germline V gene sequence: CDR1 MDHEN, CDR2 SYDVKM. DNA of the CDR3: TGTGCCGTTACCGGGACTAGCGGCTCTGGGGCCAACGTCCTGACTTTC. It encodes CAVTGTSGSGANVLTF.

This chain joins TRBV7-3 and TRBJ2-1, with TRBD2 matching over 10 bases. The CDR3 length is 16 residues. Germline V gives CDR1 SGHTA, CDR2 FQGTGA. Trimming took 4 bases from V and 10 from J; bases not matched to a gene: 13. Written as DNA, the CDR3 is TGTGCCAGCAGCTCTCCAGAGTCTAGCGGGAGACGGGAGCAGTTCTTC. Translation: CASSSPESSGRREQFF.

This clone was recorded a few times. The chain couples TRBV30 to TRBJ2-5, with D tentatively TRBD1 (5 bases). Trimming cost V 3 bases and J 5 bases, with 22 bases left between them. The CDR3 runs to 16 residues. Germline V CDR1 and CDR2: GTSNPN, SVGIG (reference sequence). The CDR3 DNA sequence: TGTGCCTGGAGCCCTAAGGGGTGGTCTTCGGATGAGACCCAGTACTTC. This gives the protein CAWSPKGWSSDETQYF.